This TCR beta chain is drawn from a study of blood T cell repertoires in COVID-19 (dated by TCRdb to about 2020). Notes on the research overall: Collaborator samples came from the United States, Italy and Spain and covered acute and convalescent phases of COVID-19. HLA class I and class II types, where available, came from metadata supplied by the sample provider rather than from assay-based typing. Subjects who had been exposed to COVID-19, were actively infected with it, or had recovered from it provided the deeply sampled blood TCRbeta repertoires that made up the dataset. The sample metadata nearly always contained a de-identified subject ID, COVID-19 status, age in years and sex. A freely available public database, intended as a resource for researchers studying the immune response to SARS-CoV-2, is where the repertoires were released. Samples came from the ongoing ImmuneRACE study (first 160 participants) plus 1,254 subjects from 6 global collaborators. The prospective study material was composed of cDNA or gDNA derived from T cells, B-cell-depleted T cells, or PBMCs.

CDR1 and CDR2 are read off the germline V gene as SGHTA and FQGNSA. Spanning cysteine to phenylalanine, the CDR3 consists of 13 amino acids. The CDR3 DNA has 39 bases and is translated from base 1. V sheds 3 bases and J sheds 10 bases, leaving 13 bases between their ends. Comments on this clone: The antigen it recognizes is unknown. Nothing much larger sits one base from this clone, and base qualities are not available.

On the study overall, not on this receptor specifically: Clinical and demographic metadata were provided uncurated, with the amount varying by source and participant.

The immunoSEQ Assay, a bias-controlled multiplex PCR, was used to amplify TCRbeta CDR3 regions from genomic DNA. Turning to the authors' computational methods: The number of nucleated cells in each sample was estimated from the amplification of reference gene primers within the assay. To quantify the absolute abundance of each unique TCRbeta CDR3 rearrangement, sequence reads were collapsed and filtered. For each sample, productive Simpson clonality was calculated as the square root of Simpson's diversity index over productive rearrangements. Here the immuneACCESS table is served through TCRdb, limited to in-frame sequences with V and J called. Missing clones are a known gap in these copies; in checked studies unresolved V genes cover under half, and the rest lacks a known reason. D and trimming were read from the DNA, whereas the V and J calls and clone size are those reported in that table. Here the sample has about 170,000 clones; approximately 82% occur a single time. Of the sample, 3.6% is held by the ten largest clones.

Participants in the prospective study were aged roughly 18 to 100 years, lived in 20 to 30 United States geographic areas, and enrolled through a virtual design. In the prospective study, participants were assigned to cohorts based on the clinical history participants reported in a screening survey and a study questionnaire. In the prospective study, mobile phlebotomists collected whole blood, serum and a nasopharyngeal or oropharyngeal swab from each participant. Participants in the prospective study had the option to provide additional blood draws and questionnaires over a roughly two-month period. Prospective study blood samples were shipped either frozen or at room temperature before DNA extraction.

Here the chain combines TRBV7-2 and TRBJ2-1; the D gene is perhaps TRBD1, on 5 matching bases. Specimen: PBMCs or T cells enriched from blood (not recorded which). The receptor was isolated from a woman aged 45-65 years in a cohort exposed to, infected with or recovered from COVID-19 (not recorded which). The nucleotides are TGTGCCAGCAGCTTGGGGCGACAAGGGGAGCAGTTCTTC. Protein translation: CASSLGRQGEQFF. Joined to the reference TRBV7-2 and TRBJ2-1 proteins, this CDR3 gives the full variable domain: GAGVSQSPSNKVTEKGKDVELRCDPISGHTALYWYRQSLGQGLEFLIYFQGNSAPDKSGLPSDRFSAERTGGSVSTLTIQRTQQEDSAVYLCASSLGRQGEQFFGPGTRLTVL.